The entry below describes one T cell receptor beta chain. Its antigen remains unidentified. This entry comes from a study of blood T cells in healthy people across ages. Study results and caveats: TCR beta diversity, measured per million T cells, fell in a roughly linear way with age. Diversity was higher, and naive CD4+ cells more numerous, in long-lived donors than in aged donors. Since the PBMCs were unsorted, naive and antigen-experienced cells could not be conclusively compared. Researchers deemed the diversity estimates from one million T cells underestimates.

This CDR3 is built from 14 residues. CDR1 is LGHDT and CDR2 is YNNKEL in the germline V gene (reference sequence). V gave up 2 bases and J gave up 5 bases; unmatched junction bases: 5. A second PCR of about 6 to 11 cycles used a sample-barcoded 5' primer and a J-beta primer mix. TCRdb processed the 5' RACE reads anew with MiXCR; each CDR3 protein has one entry. The sample records some 1.4 million distinct CDR3 sequences, approximately 38% being singletons. The clonotype was recovered from a young woman in good health. The sample taken for sequencing was blood. The chain is built from TRBV3-1 and TRBJ1-1, with 7 bases aligning to TRBD1. CDR3 amino acids: CASSQQGGGTEAFF. CDR3 bases: TGTGCCAGCAGCCAACAGGGGGGAGGAACTGAAGCTTTCTTT.